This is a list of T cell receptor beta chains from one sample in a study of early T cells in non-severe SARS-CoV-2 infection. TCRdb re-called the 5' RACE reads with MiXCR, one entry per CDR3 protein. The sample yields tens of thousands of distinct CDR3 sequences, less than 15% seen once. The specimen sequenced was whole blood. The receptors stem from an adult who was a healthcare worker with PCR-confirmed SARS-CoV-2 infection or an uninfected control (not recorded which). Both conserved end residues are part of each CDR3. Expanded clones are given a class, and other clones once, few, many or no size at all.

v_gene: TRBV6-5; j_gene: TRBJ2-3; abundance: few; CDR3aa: CASSYDGQGDTQYF
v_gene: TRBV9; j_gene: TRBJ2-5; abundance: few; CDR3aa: CASSDSRRETQYF
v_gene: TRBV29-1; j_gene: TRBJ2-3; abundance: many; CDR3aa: CSVQTTDTQYF
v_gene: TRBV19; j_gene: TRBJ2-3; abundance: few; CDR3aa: CASTPGGQLSDTQYF
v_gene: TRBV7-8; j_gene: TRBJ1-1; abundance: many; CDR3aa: CASSLPGQVNTEAFF
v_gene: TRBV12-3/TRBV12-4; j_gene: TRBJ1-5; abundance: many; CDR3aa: CASSFADNQPQHF
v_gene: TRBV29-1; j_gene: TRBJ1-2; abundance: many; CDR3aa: CSASPQSGYGYTF
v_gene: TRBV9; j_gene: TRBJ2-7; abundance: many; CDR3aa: CASSVGPQASYEQYF
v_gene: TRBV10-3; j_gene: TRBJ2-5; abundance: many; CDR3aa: CAISESGGALETQYF
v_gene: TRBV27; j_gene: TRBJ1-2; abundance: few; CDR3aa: CASSFDRANGYTF
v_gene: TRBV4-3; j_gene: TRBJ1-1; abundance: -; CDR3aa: CASSQSRGGTEAFF
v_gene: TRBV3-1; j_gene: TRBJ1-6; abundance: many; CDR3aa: CASSFPRPGGNSPLHF
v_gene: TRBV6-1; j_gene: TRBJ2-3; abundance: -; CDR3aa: CASSRLAGGADTQYF
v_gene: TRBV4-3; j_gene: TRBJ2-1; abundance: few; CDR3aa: CASSQERGGYNEQFF
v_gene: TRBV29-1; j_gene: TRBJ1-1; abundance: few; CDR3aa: CSVEKVRGANTEAFF
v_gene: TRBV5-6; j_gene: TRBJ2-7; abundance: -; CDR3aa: CASRSLDRVDEQYF
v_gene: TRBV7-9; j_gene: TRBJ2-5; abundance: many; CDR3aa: CASSLDNQETQYF
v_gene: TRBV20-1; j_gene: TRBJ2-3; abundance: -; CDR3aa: CSALPGTLDADTQYF
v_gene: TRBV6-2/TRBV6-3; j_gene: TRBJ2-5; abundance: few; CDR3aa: CASSPRKTGPETQYF
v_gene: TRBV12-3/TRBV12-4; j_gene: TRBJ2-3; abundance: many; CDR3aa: CASSLSPASGITDTQYF